The following is a T cell receptor (beta chain) sequence with its context. This specimen comes from a study of shared clonotypes between healthy human individuals. V lost 9 bases and J lost 3, with 12 bases in between. There are 12 residues in the CDR3. The V gene's germline CDR1 is LNHDA and CDR2 SQIVND (reference sequence). Only in-frame clones appear in the TCRdb table, and some are missing; sequencing was by immunoSEQ multiplex PCR. The table shows around 610,000 clones, with roughly 95% occurring only once. Naive-designated CD8 cells lacked CD45RO, were positively enriched for CCR7, and omitted terminally differentiated effector memory CD45RA+ cells. Adult donors, all healthy and HIV-negative, had no recent acute infections or vaccinations.

The chain carries TRBV19 and TRBJ2-7, with D tentatively TRBD1 or TRBD2 (5 bases each). Sequenced material: naive CD8+ T cells sorted from blood. The origin of this receptor is a woman younger than 45 in good health. CDR3 DNA: TGTGCCAGCAGCAGGGACGGCTACGAGCAGTACTTC. Its translation is CASSRDGYEQYF.